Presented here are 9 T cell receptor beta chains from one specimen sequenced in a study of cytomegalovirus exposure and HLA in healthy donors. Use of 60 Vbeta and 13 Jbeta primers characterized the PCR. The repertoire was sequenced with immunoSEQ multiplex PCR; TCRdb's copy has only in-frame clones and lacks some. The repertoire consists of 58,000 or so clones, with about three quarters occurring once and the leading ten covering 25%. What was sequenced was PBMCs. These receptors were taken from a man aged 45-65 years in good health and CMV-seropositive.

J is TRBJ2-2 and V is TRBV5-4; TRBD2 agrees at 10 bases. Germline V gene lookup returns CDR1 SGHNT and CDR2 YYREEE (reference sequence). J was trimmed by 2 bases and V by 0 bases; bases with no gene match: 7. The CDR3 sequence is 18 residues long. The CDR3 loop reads CASSLARTSGANTGELFF. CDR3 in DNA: TGTGCCAGCAGCTTGGCCAGGACTAGCGGAGCTAACACCGGGGAGCTGTTTTTT.

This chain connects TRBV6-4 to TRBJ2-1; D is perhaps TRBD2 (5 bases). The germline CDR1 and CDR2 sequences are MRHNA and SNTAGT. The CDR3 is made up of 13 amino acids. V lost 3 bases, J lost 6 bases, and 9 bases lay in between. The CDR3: CASSEGSANEQFF. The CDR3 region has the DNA TGTGCCAGCAGTGAGGGTAGCGCCAATGAGCAGTTCTTC.

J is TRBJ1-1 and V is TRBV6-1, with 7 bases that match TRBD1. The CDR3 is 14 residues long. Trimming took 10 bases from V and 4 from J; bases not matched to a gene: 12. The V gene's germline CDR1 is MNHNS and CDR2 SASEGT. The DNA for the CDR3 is TGTGCCACCAGGCGCACAGGGGTTGCCACTGAAGCTTTCTTT. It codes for CATRRTGVATEAFF.

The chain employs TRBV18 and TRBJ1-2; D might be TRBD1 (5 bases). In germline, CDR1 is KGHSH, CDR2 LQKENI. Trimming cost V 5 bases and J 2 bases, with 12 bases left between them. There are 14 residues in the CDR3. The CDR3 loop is CASSEYSGNYGYTF. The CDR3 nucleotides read TGTGCCAGCTCAGAATATTCAGGGAACTATGGCTACACCTTC.

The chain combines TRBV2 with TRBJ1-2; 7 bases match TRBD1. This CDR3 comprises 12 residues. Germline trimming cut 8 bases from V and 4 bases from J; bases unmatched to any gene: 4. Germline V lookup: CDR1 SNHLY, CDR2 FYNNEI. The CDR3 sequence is CASGDSVYGYTF. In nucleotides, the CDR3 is TGTGCCAGCGGGGACAGCGTCTATGGCTACACCTTC.

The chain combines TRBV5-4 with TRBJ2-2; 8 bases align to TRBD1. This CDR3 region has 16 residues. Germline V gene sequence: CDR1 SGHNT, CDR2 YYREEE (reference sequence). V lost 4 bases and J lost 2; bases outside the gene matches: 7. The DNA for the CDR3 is TGTGCCAGCAGCCCTGGGGACAGGCGAAACACCGGGGAGCTGTTTTTT. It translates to CASSPGDRRNTGELFF.

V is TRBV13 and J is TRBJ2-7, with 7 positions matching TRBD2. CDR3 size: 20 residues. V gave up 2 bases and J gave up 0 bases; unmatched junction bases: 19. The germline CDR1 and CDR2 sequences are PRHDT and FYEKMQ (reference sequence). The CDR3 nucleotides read TGTGCCAGCAGCTTAACGGTCGGGAGGCAATTTGCCCGAAGCTCCTACGAGCAGTACTTC. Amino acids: CASSLTVGRQFARSSYEQYF.

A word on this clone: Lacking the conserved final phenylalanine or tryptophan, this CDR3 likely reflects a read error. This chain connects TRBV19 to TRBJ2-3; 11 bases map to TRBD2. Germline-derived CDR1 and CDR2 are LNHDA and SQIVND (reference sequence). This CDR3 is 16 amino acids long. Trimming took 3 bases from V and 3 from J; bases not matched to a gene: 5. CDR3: CASSIRLAGGTDTQYV. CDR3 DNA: TGTGCCAGTAGTATTCGGCTAGCGGGGGGTACAGATACGCAGTATGTT.

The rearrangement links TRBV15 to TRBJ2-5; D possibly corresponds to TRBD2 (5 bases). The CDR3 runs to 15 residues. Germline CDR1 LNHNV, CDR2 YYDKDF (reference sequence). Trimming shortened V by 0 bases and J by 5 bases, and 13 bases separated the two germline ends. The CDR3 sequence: CATSRERAGGETQYF. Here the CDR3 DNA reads TGTGCCACCAGCAGAGAAAGGGCGGGTGGGGAGACCCAGTACTTC.